This T cell receptor (beta chain) comes out of a study of T cells in Graves' hyperthyroidism and ophthalmopathy. Broader study findings: Ophthalmopathy was told apart from stable hyperthyroidism by a 13 V-J model. Most thyroid clonotypes expanded above 0.001 appeared in blood too.

Trimming shortened V by 1 base and J by 8 bases, and 9 bases separated the two germline ends. This CDR3 has 13 amino acids. CDR1 SGHVS and CDR2 FNYEAQ come from the germline V gene. Using RNA transcripts as the source, TCR beta CDR3 regions were amplified. An initial round of RT-PCR targeting the TCR CDR3 relied on the HTBI primer set. TCRdb reprocessed the multiplex PCR reads via MiXCR and lists one record per CDR3 protein. The sample shows roughly 570,000 distinct CDR3 sequences, just over 45% of them seen only once. The diagnostic basis comprised clinical symptoms, serum thyroxine and TRAb, thyroid ultrasound and orbital computed tomography. This clonotype was detected many times. Its cognate antigen is unknown.

The sample was peripheral blood or thyroid tissue (not recorded which). This sequence was found in an adult woman with Graves' disease, either hyperthyroidism or ophthalmopathy (not recorded which). The rearrangement uses TRBV7-6 and TRBJ1-5; D unresolved. The chain's CDR3 is CASSLGSGKPQHF. The CDR3 nucleotides read TGTGCCAGCAGCTTAGGGTCCGGGAAGCCCCAGCATTTT.